The 31 T cell receptor beta chains in this list originate from one sample, sequenced in a study of neurological immune-mediated disorders. Time point: longitudinal time-point 1 (baseline). TCRdb reprocessed the 5' RACE reads with MiXCR, giving one entry per CDR3 protein. The data hold over 55,000 distinct CDR3 sequences, with roughly 10% observed a single time. Material: PBMCs. The receptors originated from a man aged 25 to 45 in good health.

By share, this clonotype counts as medium-sized. This sequence joins TRBV28 and TRBJ2-1; 7 bases agree with TRBD1. V was clipped by 5 bases and J by 3 bases; unmatched bases: 7. The CDR3 totals 15 residues. Germline V gene data show CDR1 as MDHEN and CDR2 as SYDVKM. The CDR3: CASSHNRGYYNEQFF. The CDR3 nucleotides are TGTGCCAGCAGTCACAACAGGGGCTACTACAATGAGCAGTTCTTC.

The sample holds many counts of this clonotype. This chain connects TRBV5-1 to TRBJ2-7; D gene ambiguous. V lost 2 bases and J lost 1, with 13 bases in between. The CDR3 is made up of 15 amino acids. Germline V gives CDR1 SGHRS, CDR2 YFSETQ. The DNA for the CDR3 is TGCGCCAGCAGCTTCTCTTTTGACGGATCCTACGAGCAGTACTTC. Translation: CASSFSFDGSYEQYF.

This clonotype has a handful of counts. This chain links TRBV5-1 with TRBJ2-1; D tentatively fits TRBD1 or TRBD2 (5 bases each). The germline gives CDR1 SGHRS, CDR2 YFSETQ. CDR3 length: 15 amino acids. Trimming left V 4 bases short and J 3 bases short, with 14 bases between. Here the CDR3 DNA reads TGCGCCAGCAGCGGATCCGGGACGGACTACAATGAGCAGTTCTTC. Translated: CASSGSGTDYNEQFF.

As concerns this clonotype: This likely comes from a read error, as the CDR3 has no conserved phenylalanine or tryptophan at its end. The J gene is TRBJ2-1, the V gene TRBV28; the D gene is possibly TRBD2 (6 bases). Germline CDR1 reads MDHEN; CDR2 reads SYDVKM. The CDR3 spans 15 residues. CDR3 amino acids: CASSLRSRAGNEQFC. The CDR3 DNA sequence: TGTGCCAGCAGTTTAAGGTCCCGGGCGGGGAATGAACAGTTCTGC.

This clonotype turned up a few times. The genes are TRBV10-3 and TRBJ2-6; 7 bases fit TRBD1. The V and J ends lost 9 bases and 0 bases, in that order; junction bases with no gene match: 2. Germline lookup yields CDR1 ENHRY and CDR2 SYGVKD. The CDR3 runs to 14 residues. The CDR3 loop reads CAIPGGSGANVLTF. The CDR3 coding sequence is TGTGCCATTCCAGGGGGCTCTGGGGCCAACGTCCTGACTTTC.

Ten or more counts support this clonotype. V usage is TRBV28 and J usage is TRBJ1-1; D is perhaps TRBD1 (5 bases). The CDR3 extends over 14 amino acids. Germline CDR1 MDHEN, CDR2 SYDVKM. Trimming removed 3 bases from V and 3 bases from J, with 11 bases in between. The CDR3 coding sequence is TGTGCCAGCAGTTTGAGGGACTGGGACACTGAAGCTTTCTTT. Translated, it gives CASSLRDWDTEAFF.

The sample holds a few counts of this clonotype. The CDR3 sequence is CASYEGGADTQYF. The CDR3 region has the DNA TGTGCCAGCTACGAAGGGGGAGCAGATACGCAGTATTTT. The chain is built from TRBV6-6 and TRBJ2-3; D perhaps matches TRBD1 (6 bases). The CDR3 consists of 13 residues. V lost 8 bases, J lost 4 bases, and 13 bases lay in between. Germline V gene data show CDR1 as MNHNY and CDR2 as SVGAGI (reference sequence).

This clonotype was observed many times. The chain couples TRBV5-1 to TRBJ1-1; D possibly corresponds to TRBD1 (5 bases). The CDR3 length is 16 residues. The germline V gene has CDR1 SGHRS and CDR2 YFSETQ. The V end lost 0 bases, the J end lost 10 bases, and 22 bases lay between the germline ends. The chain's CDR3 is CASSLAPGALLTPAFF. As DNA, the CDR3 is TGCGCCAGCAGCTTGGCGCCCGGGGCTTTACTTACCCCAGCTTTCTTT.

Ten or more counts support this clonotype. Here the CDR3 reads CASSQGSGNSPLHF. The CDR3 nucleotides are TGTGCCAGCAGCCAAGGCAGTGGGAATTCACCCCTCCACTTT. The rearrangement links TRBV3-1 to TRBJ1-6; D uncertain. Trimming removed 1 base at V and 7 bases at J, with 8 bases between. This CDR3 comprises 14 residues. The germline gives CDR1 LGHDT, CDR2 YNNKEL (reference sequence).

This clonotype was seen repeatedly, ten times or more. J is TRBJ2-7 and V is TRBV11-2; D may match TRBD1 or TRBD2 (6 bases each). Germline assignment: CDR1 SGHAT and CDR2 FQNNGV. CDR3 length: 17 residues. V lost 5 bases and J 5 bases, leaving 25 bases between the germline ends. The CDR3 sequence: CASSPLRDFLGGNEQYF. CDR3 DNA sequence: TGTGCCAGCAGCCCCCTCCGGGACTTTTTAGGGGGGAACGAGCAGTACTTC.

In its sample, this clonotype was seen many times. V and J are TRBV28 and TRBJ2-7; D is unresolved. Germline V CDR1 and CDR2: MDHEN, SYDVKM. Trimming pared 2 bases from V and 3 bases from J, leaving 5 bases between. The CDR3 is 12 amino acids. CDR3 in amino acids: CASSLGLYEQYF. The DNA of the CDR3 is TGTGCCAGCAGTTTAGGGCTCTACGAGCAGTACTTC.

This clonotype showed up many times. This chain links TRBV5-1 with TRBJ1-2; 8 bases align to TRBD1. Germline CDR1 SGHRS, CDR2 YFSETQ. V dropped 4 bases and J dropped 4; count of bases not matched to a gene: 6. The CDR3 is 14 residues long. CDR3 bases: TGCGCCAGCAGCCCAGGACAGGGTGTCTATGGCTACACCTTC. The encoded protein is CASSPGQGVYGYTF.

This clonotype was picked up many times. CDR3 sequence reads: CSVGEGHEQYF. The CDR3 DNA follows: TGCAGCGTTGGAGAGGGCCACGAGCAGTACTTC. The V call is TRBV29-1, the J call TRBJ2-7, with D perhaps matching TRBD2 (5 bases). The CDR3 extends over 11 amino acids. Germline CDR1 is SQVTM and CDR2 is ANQGSEA. V dropped 4 bases and J dropped 5 bases, with 9 bases sitting between them.

This clonotype came up many times. The chain is built from TRBV28 and TRBJ2-1; D is unclear. V gave up 5 bases and J gave up 5 bases, with 19 bases separating them. The CDR3 has 16 residues. CDR1 and CDR2 from the germline V gene are MDHEN and SYDVKM. CDR3 in DNA: TGTGCCAGCAGTGAACACAGAGCCCCCCCAGACAATGAGCAGTTCTTC. It specifies CASSEHRAPPDNEQFF.

This clonotype has only a few counts. The chain is built from TRBV7-2 and TRBJ2-3; 8 positions agree with TRBD1. There are 13 residues in the CDR3. Trimming removed 5 bases from V and 5 bases from J; junction bases left unmatched: 3. CDR1 is SGHTA, CDR2 FQGNSA, per germline. CDR3 sequence (DNA): TGTGCCAGCAGCAGACAGGGGATAGATACGCAGTATTTT. Encoded protein: CASSRQGIDTQYF. The full variable domain, its missing parts supplied by reference TRBV7-2 and TRBJ2-3, is GAGVSQSPSNKVTEKGKDVELRCDPISGHTALYWYRQSLGQGLEFLIYFQGNSAPDKSGLPSDRFSAERTGGSVSTLTIQRTQQEDSAVYLCASSRQGIDTQYFGPGTRLTVL.

This chain uses TRBV15 with TRBJ2-2, with TRBD2 matching 10 bases. V lost 3 bases and J lost 4; bases outside the gene matches: 5. CDR1 and CDR2 (germline): LNHNV, YYDKDF (reference sequence). CDR3 length equals 16 residues. The CDR3 nucleotides read TGTGCCACCAGCAGGGGGGGACTAGCGACCACCGGGGAGCTGTTTTTT. It yields the protein CATSRGGLATTGELFF.

This clonotype was detected ten times or more. The chain combines TRBV5-1 with TRBJ1-1; no definite D call. This CDR3 is 15 amino acids long. The germline V gene has CDR1 SGHRS and CDR2 YFSETQ. Trimming took off 3 bases at V and 1 base at J, with 13 bases between the two ends. CDR3: CASSSAGSGNTEAFF. The CDR3 DNA sequence: TGCGCCAGCAGCTCAGCCGGGTCCGGGAACACTGAAGCTTTCTTT.

This clonotype has at least ten counts. The genes are TRBV10-3 and TRBJ1-1, with 7 nucleotides matching TRBD1. CDR3 length: 14 amino acids. Germline assignment: CDR1 ENHRY and CDR2 SYGVKD. Trimming removed 8 bases from V and 2 bases from J; junction bases left unmatched: 8. CDR3 sequence reads: CAISTGPPNTEAFF. The CDR3 coding sequence is TGTGCCATCTCGACAGGGCCGCCAAACACTGAAGCTTTCTTT.

The table lists this clonotype with many counts. The chain is built from TRBV7-2 and TRBJ2-3; 7 bases fit TRBD1. CDR3 length: 15 residues. Germline trimming cut 1 base from V and 7 bases from J; bases unmatched to any gene: 8. Germline loops: CDR1 SGHTA, CDR2 FQGNSA. CDR3 loop: CASSLEQGRGNTQYF. The CDR3 region has the DNA TGTGCCAGCAGCTTAGAACAGGGCAGGGGGAATACGCAGTATTTT.

As to this clonotype: A much bigger clone sits one base away, suggesting this may be a read error. This chain joins TRBV5-1 and TRBJ1-1; tentative D call: TRBD1 (6 bases). Germline V gene data show CDR1 as SGHRS and CDR2 as YFSETQ. The CDR3 is 14 amino acids. V was trimmed by 1 base and J by 1 base, leaving 8 bases between them. The CDR3 here is CASSLMGANTEAFF. CDR3 DNA sequence: TGCGCCAGCAGCTTGATGGGGGCGAACACTGAAGCTTTCTTT.

This clonotype was seen many times. The rearrangement uses TRBV11-2 and TRBJ2-3; perhaps TRBD2 as D (5 bases). The CDR3 runs 12 residues. The V end was cut by 0 bases, the J end by 9 bases, with 7 bases between. Germline V CDR1 and CDR2: SGHAT, FQNNGV. In nucleotides, the CDR3 is TGTGCCAGCAGCTTAGACGGAGGCACGCAGTATTTT. This codes for CASSLDGGTQYF.

This clonotype was observed many times. The CDR3 DNA sequence: TGCGCCAGCAGCTTGTCCGACAGGCCCGCAGATACGCAGTATTTT. Residues: CASSLSDRPADTQYF. The chain joins TRBV5-1 to TRBJ2-3; tentatively, D is TRBD1 (6 bases). The CDR3 consists of 15 residues. Germline-derived CDR1 and CDR2 are SGHRS and YFSETQ. Trimming cost V 1 base and J 4 bases, with 13 bases left between them.

On this clonotype: Its ends do not fully match the called genes, so a read error is possible. The chain uses TRBV6-4 and TRBJ2-2, with 11 positions matching TRBD2. The length of the CDR3 is 16 residues. CDR1 is MRHNA, CDR2 SNTAGT, per germline. DNA for the CDR3: TGTGCCAGTAGCCCTACTAGCGGGAGAGGCACCGGGGAGATGTTTTTT. This translates into CASSPTSGRGTGEMFF.

In this sample, this clonotype turned up many times. The rearrangement joins TRBV7-8 to TRBJ2-3; a possible D gene is TRBD1 (7 bases). V shed 4 bases and J shed 0 bases, with 11 bases lying between them. The CDR3 runs to 15 residues. Germline loops: CDR1 SGHVS, CDR2 FQNEAQ. The DNA for the CDR3 is TGTGCCAGCAGCTCCGCGGGACAGAGCACAGATACGCAGTATTTT. Amino acids: CASSSAGQSTDTQYF.

With respect to this clonotype: A junction end diverges from the germline sequence, so it may reflect a read error. The gene calls are TRBV28 and TRBJ2-3; D not certain. This CDR3 contains 13 residues. The germline V gene encodes CDR1 MDHEN and CDR2 SYDVKM. CDR3: CASSLLSRDTRYF. Written as DNA, the CDR3 is TGTGCCAGCAGTCTCCTCTCCAGAGATACGCGGTATTTT.

In this sample, this clonotype turned up many times. V and J are TRBV5-1 and TRBJ1-3; a weak D match, TRBD1 (5 bases). Germline lookup yields CDR1 SGHRS and CDR2 YFSETQ. The CDR3 totals 15 residues. The ends were cut back, 3 bases at V and 0 bases at J, with 10 bases in the middle. CDR3 in DNA: TGCGCCAGCAGCTGGGACGGAACCTCTGGAAACACCATATATTTT. Residues: CASSWDGTSGNTIYF.

In this sample, this clonotype turned up once. The rearrangement links TRBV6-1 to TRBJ2-7; 8 nucleotides align to TRBD2. V lost 2 bases, J lost 2 bases, and 5 bases stayed unmatched. Germline loops: CDR1 MNHNS, CDR2 SASEGT. The CDR3 totals 15 residues. CDR3 sequence (DNA): TGTGCCAGCAGTGAATCGCCTAGCGGGCCCTACGAGCAGTACTTC. Translated: CASSESPSGPYEQYF.

There are many counts of this clonotype. The rearrangement joins TRBV5-6 to TRBJ2-7, with 8 bases identical to TRBD1. The CDR3 sequence is 13 residues long. Germline V CDR1 and CDR2: SGHDT, YYEEEE. Losses at the gene ends were 1 base for V and 4 bases for J; bases not matched to a gene: 1. CDR3 loop: CASSLRDRYEQYF. The CDR3 nucleotides are TGTGCCAGCAGCTTGAGGGACAGGTACGAGCAGTACTTC.

This clonotype was observed many times. V and J are TRBV5-1 and TRBJ2-7; the match to TRBD1 covers 8 bases. The germline V gene has CDR1 SGHRS and CDR2 YFSETQ. The CDR3 is 15 amino acids. Trimming took 0 bases from V and 3 from J; bases not matched to a gene: 5. The CDR3 sequence: CASSLAPTGGYEQYF. CDR3 DNA: TGCGCCAGCAGCTTGGCACCTACAGGGGGCTACGAGCAGTACTTC. Combining the CDR3 with reference TRBV5-1 and TRBJ2-7 gives the whole variable domain KAGVTQTPRYLIKTRGQQVTLSCSPISGHRSVSWYQQTPGQGLQFLFEYFSETQRNKGNFPGRFSGRQFSNSRSEMNVSTLELGDSALYLCASSLAPTGGYEQYFGPGTRLTVT.

This clonotype was seen many times. The chain uses TRBV5-1 and TRBJ2-1, with TRBD2 identical over 9 bases. Losses at the gene ends were 4 bases for V and 9 bases for J; bases not matched to a gene: 14. The germline CDR1 and CDR2 sequences are SGHRS and YFSETQ. The CDR3 covers 16 residues. The CDR3 reads CASSLGSFSGSAEQFF. The CDR3 bases are TGCGCCAGCAGCCTTGGGAGTTTTAGCGGGAGCGCTGAGCAGTTCTTC.

This clonotype came up many times. The chain combines TRBV20-1 with TRBJ2-1; D might be TRBD2 (6 bases). V was shortened by 0 bases and J by 6 bases, with 18 bases between the two germline ends. The CDR3 covers 16 residues. Germline loops: CDR1 DFQATT, CDR2 SNEGSKA (reference sequence). The CDR3 sequence: CSARDFGKLAINEQFF. The DNA for the CDR3 is TGCAGTGCTAGAGACTTCGGAAAGCTAGCGATCAATGAGCAGTTCTTC.